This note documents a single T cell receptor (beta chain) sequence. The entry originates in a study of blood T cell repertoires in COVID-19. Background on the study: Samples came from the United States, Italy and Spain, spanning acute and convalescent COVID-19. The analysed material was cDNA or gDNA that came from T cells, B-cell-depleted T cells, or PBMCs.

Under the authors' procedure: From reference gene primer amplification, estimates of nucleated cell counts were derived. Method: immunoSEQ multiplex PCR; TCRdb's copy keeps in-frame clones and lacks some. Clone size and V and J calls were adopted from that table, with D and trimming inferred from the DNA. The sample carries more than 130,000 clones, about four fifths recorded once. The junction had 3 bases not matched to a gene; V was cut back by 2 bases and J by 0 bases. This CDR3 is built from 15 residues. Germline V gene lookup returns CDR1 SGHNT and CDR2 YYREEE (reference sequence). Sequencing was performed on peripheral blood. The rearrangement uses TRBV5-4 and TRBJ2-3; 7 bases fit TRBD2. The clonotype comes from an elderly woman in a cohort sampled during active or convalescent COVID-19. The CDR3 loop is CASSFKRGSTDTQYF. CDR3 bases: TGTGCCAGCAGCTTTAAGCGGGGTAGCACAGATACGCAGTATTTT. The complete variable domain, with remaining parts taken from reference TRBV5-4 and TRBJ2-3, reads ETGVTQSPTHLIKTRGQQVTLRCSSQSGHNTVSWYQQALGQGPQFIFQYYREEENGRGNFPPRFSGLQFPNYSSELNVNALELDDSALYLCASSFKRGSTDTQYFGPGTRLTVL.